The 22 T cell receptor beta chains reported below all come from one sample, sequenced in a study of T cell repertoires in aging, cancer and after chemotherapy. TCR beta rearrangements were amplified from peripheral blood genomic DNA. TRB rearrangements spanning V, D and J were amplified using mixed TRB-A/B primers. TCRdb used MiXCR to reprocess the multiplex PCR reads, holding one entry per CDR3 protein. The sample consists of approximately 20,000 distinct CDR3 sequences, approximately 35% of them appearing once. The specimen sequenced was blood. All receptors derive from a human donor with a solid tumor.

Only a few counts were recorded for this clonotype. The chain employs TRBV30 and TRBJ2-2; D gene ambiguous. In germline, CDR1 is GTSNPN, CDR2 SVGIG (reference sequence). The ends were cut back, 0 bases at V and 6 bases at J, with 8 bases in the middle. The CDR3 contains 13 residues. The CDR3: CAWSVLRAGELFF. The CDR3 DNA sequence: TGTGCCTGGAGTGTTTTAAGGGCCGGGGAGCTGTTTTTT.

This clonotype has only a few counts. The V and J genes are TRBV10-3 and TRBJ1-5; the D is unclear. The CDR3 loop spans 12 amino acids. Germline lookup yields CDR1 ENHRY and CDR2 SYGVKD. V was pared by 5 bases and J by 0 bases, with 2 bases between. CDR3 sequence reads: CAISNSNQPQHF. In nucleotides, the CDR3 is TGTGCCATCAGTAATAGCAATCAGCCCCAGCATTTT.

The chain uses TRBV19 and TRBJ1-2, with TRBD1 identical over 10 bases. The CDR3 has 15 amino acids. V dropped 5 bases and J dropped 6; count of bases not matched to a gene: 9. Germline V gives CDR1 LNHDA, CDR2 SQIVND (reference sequence). CDR3 sequence (DNA): TGTGCCAGTAGTGACCCGGGACAGGGGTTCCATGGCTACACCTTC. Translated: CASSDPGQGFHGYTF. Complete variable domain (other parts from reference TRBV19 and TRBJ1-2): DGGITQSPKYLFRKEGQNVTLSCEQNLNHDAMYWYRQDPGQGLRLIYYSQIVNDFQKGDIAEGYSVSREKKESFPLTVTSAQKNPTAFYLCASSDPGQGFHGYTFGSGTRLTVV.

The J gene is TRBJ2-1, the V gene TRBV18; D tentatively reads TRBD1 or TRBD2 (7 bases each). Germline CDR1 is KGHSH and CDR2 is LQKENI. CDR3 length: 16 amino acids. V dropped 4 bases and J dropped 9 bases, with 22 bases sitting between them. CDR3 DNA: TGTGCCAGCTCACAACTCTCGGGGACAGAGCGGGGTGAGCAGTTCTTC. Amino acid sequence: CASSQLSGTERGEQFF.

The chain couples TRBV7-2 to TRBJ2-1, with 13 bases identical to TRBD2. CDR3 length equals 14 residues. Trimming cost V 5 bases and J 6 bases; bases outside gene matches: 1. Germline-derived CDR1 and CDR2 are SGHTA and FQGNSA. CDR3 DNA: TGTGCCAGCAGCAGGACTAGCGGGAGCAATGAGCAGTTCTTC. Translation: CASSRTSGSNEQFF.

This clonotype was seen only a few times. The chain has TRBV24-1 and TRBJ2-1; D call uncertain. Trimming took off 7 bases at V and 6 bases at J, with 6 bases between the two ends. Germline V lookup: CDR1 KGHDR, CDR2 SFDVKD. The CDR3 runs 11 residues. CDR3 bases: TGTGCCACCAGCATGGGCAATGAGCAGTTCTTC. Amino acids: CATSMGNEQFF.

The chain uses TRBV7-2 and TRBJ1-5, with D unclear. V was cut by 1 base and J by 4 bases, with 14 bases left in between. CDR1 SGHTA and CDR2 FQGNSA come from the germline V gene. The CDR3 is made up of 16 amino acids. The CDR3 DNA reads as TGTGCCAGCAGCTTAGGGTTCCTAGGAAATAATCAGCCCCAGCATTTT. Its translation: CASSLGFLGNNQPQHF.

This clonotype was detected once. The J gene is TRBJ2-7, the V gene TRBV6-1; D is uncertain. Trimming removed 6 bases from V and 2 bases from J, with 14 bases in between. The CDR3 covers 14 residues. The germline V gene has CDR1 MNHNS and CDR2 SASEGT. The DNA of the CDR3 is TGTGCCAGCAGGGTAACACAGATGGCCTACGAGCAGTACTTC. This codes for CASRVTQMAYEQYF.

The rearrangement links TRBV7-3 to TRBJ2-1, with 9 bases that match TRBD2. With V trimmed by 6 bases and J by 7 bases, 7 bases remained unmatched. This CDR3 region has 14 residues. CDR1 is SGHTA and CDR2 is FQGTGA in the germline V gene. The CDR3 loop reads CASSRGLAGNEQFF. CDR3 sequence (DNA): TGTGCCAGCAGTCGGGGACTAGCTGGGAATGAGCAGTTCTTC.

Regarding this clonotype: Mismatch with germline at one junction end may stem from a read error. J is TRBJ2-4 and V is TRBV6-5, with TRBD2 matching over 7 bases. Germline CDR1 and CDR2: MNHEY and SVGAGI. This CDR3 spans 16 amino acids. CDR3 residues: CANSRGLAADWNIQYF. The CDR3 DNA follows: TGTGCCAACAGTCGCGGCCTAGCGGCGGATTGGAACATTCAGTACTTC.

The V gene is TRBV6-2 or TRBV6-3, the J gene TRBJ2-3; D may be TRBD1 (6 bases). CDR1 and CDR2 from the germline V gene are MNHEY and SVGEGT. This CDR3 has 14 amino acids. The V and J ends lost 3 bases and 10 bases respectively, with 17 bases between them. For the CDR3, the DNA is TGTGCCAGCAGTTATTTAGGGGGACCGTACCCGCAGTATTTT. Its protein is CASSYLGGPYPQYF.

The J gene is TRBJ2-3, the V gene TRBV6-6; 9 bases agree with TRBD2. Germline V CDR1 and CDR2: MNHNY, SVGAGI (reference sequence). The CDR3 length is 17 residues. V was pared by 6 bases and J by 4 bases, with 14 bases of the junction left unmatched. The CDR3 DNA is TGTGCCAGCAGGCCCCCGGGACTAGCCGGCCGGGCAGATACGCAGTATTTT. It is translated as CASRPPGLAGRADTQYF.

The chain is built from TRBV7-6 and TRBJ2-1; 8 nucleotides line up with TRBD2. The CDR3 spans 17 residues. Unmatched junction bases numbered 5, after V lost 1 base and J lost 0 bases. CDR1 and CDR2 (germline): SGHVS, FNYEAQ. The DNA for the CDR3 is TGTGCCAGCAGCTTAGTAGCGGGGCCCCCCTCCTACAATGAGCAGTTCTTC. Encoded protein: CASSLVAGPPSYNEQFF.

This clonotype was counted only a few times. V usage is TRBV14 and J usage is TRBJ2-1, with D hard to call. The ends were cut back, 1 base at V and 5 bases at J, with 3 bases in the middle. The V gene's germline CDR1 is SGHDN and CDR2 FVKESK. The CDR3 totals 12 residues. The CDR3: CASSQGDNEQFF. CDR3 nucleotide sequence: TGTGCCAGCAGCCAAGGGGACAATGAGCAGTTCTTC.

This chain links TRBV6-2 or TRBV6-3 with TRBJ2-7; 11 bases align to TRBD2. Germline V gene lookup returns CDR1 MNHEY and CDR2 SVGEGT. V dropped 6 bases and J dropped 7; count of bases not matched to a gene: 14. The CDR3 is made up of 16 amino acids. DNA for the CDR3: TGTGCCAGCAGAGATAGCGGGAGGGCCGCTTTTCAGGAGCAGTACTTC. Encoded protein: CASRDSGRAAFQEQYF.

This clonotype was seen a few times. This sequence joins TRBV10-3 and TRBJ2-2; D is uncertain. V lost 0 bases and J 4 bases, leaving 6 bases between the germline ends. CDR1 and CDR2 from the germline V gene are ENHRY and SYGVKD. The CDR3 covers 14 residues. The CDR3 spells CAISESHSTGELFF. The CDR3, as DNA: TGTGCCATCAGTGAGTCCCACAGCACCGGGGAGCTGTTTTTT.

This sequence joins TRBV7-9 and TRBJ2-1; D gene uncertain. Per the germline V gene, CDR1 is SEHNR and CDR2 is FQNEAQ (reference sequence). The V end lost 6 bases, the J end lost 7 bases, and 7 bases lay between the germline ends. This CDR3 has 11 residues. This CDR3 is CASRSPNEQFF. CDR3 nucleotides: TGTGCCAGCAGATCTCCGAATGAGCAGTTCTTC.

The gene calls are TRBV30 and TRBJ1-1; D not resolved. This CDR3 has 11 amino acids. Between the trimmed V and J ends, which lost 5 bases and 1 base, there was a span of 5 bases. From germline, CDR1 is GTSNPN and CDR2 SVGIG (reference sequence). CDR3 in amino acids: CAWGRNTEAFF. The CDR3 DNA reads TGTGCCTGGGGGAGGAACACTGAAGCTTTCTTT.

This clonotype was detected only a few times. The chain employs TRBV13 and TRBJ2-1; possibly TRBD2 for D (5 bases). The CDR3 runs 14 residues. Germline loops: CDR1 PRHDT, CDR2 FYEKMQ (reference sequence). V lost 5 bases to trimming and J lost 2 bases, with 10 bases between them. The DNA of the CDR3 is TGTGCCAGCAGCCACGGGGAAGCCTACAATGAGCAGTTCTTC. It is translated as CASSHGEAYNEQFF.

This clonotype turned up a few times. The CDR3 protein is CASSFPGVINTQYF. CDR3 coding DNA: TGTGCCAGCAGCTTCCCCGGGGTTATTAATACGCAGTATTTT. The V and J genes are TRBV5-4 and TRBJ2-3; D is possibly TRBD2 (5 bases). Germline CDR1 SGHNT, CDR2 YYREEE (reference sequence). The germline V and J ends were trimmed by 2 bases and 7 bases, with 14 bases remaining between them. This CDR3 has 14 amino acids.

This clonotype turned up a few times. The chain uses TRBV4-2 and TRBJ2-5; 8 bases are shared with TRBD2. This CDR3 comprises 15 residues. The V segment lost 0 bases and the J segment 2 bases; nucleotides outside the gene matches: 2. The V gene's germline CDR1 is LGHNA and CDR2 YNFKEQ. CDR3 in DNA: TGTGCCAGCAGCCAAGATCCGGGAGGGCAAGAGACCCAGTACTTC. This encodes CASSQDPGGQETQYF.

The chain recombines TRBV5-8 with TRBJ2-3; 13 positions match TRBD2. Trimming took 4 bases from V and 2 from J; bases not matched to a gene: 10. Germline V gene lookup returns CDR1 SGHTS and CDR2 YDEGEE. This CDR3 contains 18 residues. The CDR3 reads CASSPGTSGDFYTDTQYF. The CDR3 nucleotides read TGTGCCAGCAGCCCCGGGACTAGCGGGGACTTTTACACAGATACGCAGTATTTT.